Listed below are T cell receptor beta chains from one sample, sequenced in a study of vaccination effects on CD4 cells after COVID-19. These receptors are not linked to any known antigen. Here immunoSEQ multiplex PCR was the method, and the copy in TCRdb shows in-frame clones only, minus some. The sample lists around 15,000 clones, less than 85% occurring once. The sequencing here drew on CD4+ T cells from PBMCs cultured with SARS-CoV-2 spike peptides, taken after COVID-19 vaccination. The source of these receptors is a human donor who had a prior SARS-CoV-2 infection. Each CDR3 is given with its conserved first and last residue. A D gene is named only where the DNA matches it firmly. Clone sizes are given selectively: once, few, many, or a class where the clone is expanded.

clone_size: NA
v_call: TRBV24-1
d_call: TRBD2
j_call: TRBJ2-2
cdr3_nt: TGTGCCACCAGTGATTTCGGGGGGGGGCCTCGGGAGCTGTTTTTT
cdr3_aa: CATSDFGGGPRELFF

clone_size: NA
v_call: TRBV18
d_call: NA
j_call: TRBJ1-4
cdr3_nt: TGTGCCAGCTCCCCCTTGGGGCTTAATGAAAAACTGTTTTTT
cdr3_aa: CASSPLGLNEKLFF

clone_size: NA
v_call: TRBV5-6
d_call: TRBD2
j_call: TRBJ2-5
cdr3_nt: TGTGCCAGCAGCTTTGGATTAGCGGGGGATGGGACCCAGTACTTC
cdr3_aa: CASSFGLAGDGTQYF

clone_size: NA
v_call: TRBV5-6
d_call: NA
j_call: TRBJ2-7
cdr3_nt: TGTGCCAGCAGCCAATACTCCTACGAGCAGTACTTC
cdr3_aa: CASSQYSYEQYF

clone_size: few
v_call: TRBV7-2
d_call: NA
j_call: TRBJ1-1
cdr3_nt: TGTGCCAGCGGGACTTATCCAAACACTGAAGCTTTCTTT
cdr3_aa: CASGTYPNTEAFF

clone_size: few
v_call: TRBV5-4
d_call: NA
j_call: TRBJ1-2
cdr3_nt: TGTGCCAGCAGCTTGGAACTAGGAGGGGATGGCTACACCTTC
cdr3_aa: CASSLELGGDGYTF

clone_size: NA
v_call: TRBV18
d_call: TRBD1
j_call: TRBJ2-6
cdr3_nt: TGTGCCAGCTCAAGACAGGGTTCAGGGGCCAACGTCCTGACTTTC
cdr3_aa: CASSRQGSGANVLTF

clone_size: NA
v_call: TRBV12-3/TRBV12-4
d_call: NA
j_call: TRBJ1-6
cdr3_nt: TGTGCCAGCAGTTTGGCAGGGACTTCACCCCTCCACTTT
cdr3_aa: CASSLAGTSPLHF

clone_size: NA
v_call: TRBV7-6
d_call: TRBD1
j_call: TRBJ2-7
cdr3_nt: TGTGCCAGCAGCCCCGGGACAGGCTCCTACGAGCAGTACTTC
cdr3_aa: CASSPGTGSYEQYF

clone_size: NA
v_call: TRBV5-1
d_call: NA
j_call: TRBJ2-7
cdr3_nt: TGCGCCAGCAGCTTGGACAACGCCTACGAGCAGTACTTC
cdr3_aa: CASSLDNAYEQYF

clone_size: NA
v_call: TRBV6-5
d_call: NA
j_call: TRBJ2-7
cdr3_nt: TGTGCCAGCAGCAACGGGGGGCAGTACTTC
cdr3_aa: CASSNGGQYF

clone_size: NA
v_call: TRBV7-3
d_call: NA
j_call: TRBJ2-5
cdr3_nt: TGTGCCAGCAGCTTATGGGGTGGCCAAGAGACCCAGTACTTC
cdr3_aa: CASSLWGGQETQYF

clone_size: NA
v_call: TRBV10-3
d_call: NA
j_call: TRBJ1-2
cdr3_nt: TGTGCCATCAGTGAGTCGAGTCCGGAAGGCTACACCTTC
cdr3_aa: CAISESSPEGYTF

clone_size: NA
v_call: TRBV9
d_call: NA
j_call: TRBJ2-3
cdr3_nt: TGTGCCAGCAGCGTAGACCCGGGGGAGTTCACAGATACGCAGTATTTT
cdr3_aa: CASSVDPGEFTDTQYF

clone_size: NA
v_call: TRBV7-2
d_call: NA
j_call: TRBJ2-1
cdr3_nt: TGTGCCAGCAGCCTGCAGACTAGAGGCGGCGAGCAGTTCTTC
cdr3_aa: CASSLQTRGGEQFF

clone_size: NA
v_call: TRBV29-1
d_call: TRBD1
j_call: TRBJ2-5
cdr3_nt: TGCAGCGTAACCCGAGGGACAGGGAGAGAAGAGACCCAGTACTTC
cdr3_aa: CSVTRGTGREETQYF

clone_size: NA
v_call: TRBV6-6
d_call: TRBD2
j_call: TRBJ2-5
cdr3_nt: TGTGCCAGCAGTTACTTGGCTAGCGGGGGTGAGACCCAGTACTTC
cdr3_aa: CASSYLASGGETQYF

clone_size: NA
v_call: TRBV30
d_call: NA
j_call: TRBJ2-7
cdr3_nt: TGTGCCTGGAGTGTACTCGGGCACATCTCCTACGAGCAGTACTTC
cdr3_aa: CAWSVLGHISYEQYF

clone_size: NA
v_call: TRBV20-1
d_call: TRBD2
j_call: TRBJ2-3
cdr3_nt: TGCAGTGCTAGTAGGGCTAGCGGGGCCACGGATACGCAGTATTTT
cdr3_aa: CSASRASGATDTQYF

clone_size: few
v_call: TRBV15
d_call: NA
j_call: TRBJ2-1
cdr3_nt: TGTGCCACCAGCAGCTGGACTAGGGGGGACAATGAGCAGTTCTTC
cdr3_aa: CATSSWTRGDNEQFF

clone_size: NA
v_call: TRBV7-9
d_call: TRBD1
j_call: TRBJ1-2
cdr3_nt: TGTGCCAGCAGCAACCGGGACAGAGCTAACTATGGCTACACCTTC
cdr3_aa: CASSNRDRANYGYTF

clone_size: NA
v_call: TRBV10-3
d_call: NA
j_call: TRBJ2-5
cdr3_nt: TGTGCCATCAGTGACCCCTACCTGGCCCGCCAAGAGACCCAGTACTTC
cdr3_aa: CAISDPYLARQETQYF

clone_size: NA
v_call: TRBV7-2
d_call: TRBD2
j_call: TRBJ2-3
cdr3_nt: TGTGCCAGCAGCCCCCGGCTAGCGGGAGGGCCAGATACGCAGTATTTT
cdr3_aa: CASSPRLAGGPDTQYF

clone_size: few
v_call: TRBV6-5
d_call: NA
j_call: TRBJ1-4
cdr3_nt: TGTGCCAGCAGTTTTCAACAGGGTAATGAAAAACTGTTTTTT
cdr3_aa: CASSFQQGNEKLFF

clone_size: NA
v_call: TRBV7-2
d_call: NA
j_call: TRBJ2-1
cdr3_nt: TGTGCCAGCAGTGTGACTCCCTCCGGGGAGCAGTTCTTC
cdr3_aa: CASSVTPSGEQFF

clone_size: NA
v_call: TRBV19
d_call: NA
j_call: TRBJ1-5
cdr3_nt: TGTGCCAGTAGAGAACACCTACTGACCGATCAGCCCCAGCATTTT
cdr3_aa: CASREHLLTDQPQHF

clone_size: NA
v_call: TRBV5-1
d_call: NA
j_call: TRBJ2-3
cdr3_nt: TGCGCCACCTCCAGGGGGGGGCGTGAAGATACGCAGTATTTT
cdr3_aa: CATSRGGREDTQYF

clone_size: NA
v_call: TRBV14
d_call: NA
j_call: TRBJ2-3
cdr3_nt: TGTGCCAGCAGCCAGCGACTACCGGGGCGAAAGTATTTT
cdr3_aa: CASSQRLPGRKYF

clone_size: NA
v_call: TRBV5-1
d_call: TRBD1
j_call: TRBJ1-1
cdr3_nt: TGCGCCAGCAGCTTTACAGGGGGTTTGACTGAAGCTTTCTTT
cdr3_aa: CASSFTGGLTEAFF

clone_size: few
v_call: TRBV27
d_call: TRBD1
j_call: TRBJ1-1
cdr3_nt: TGTGCCAGCAGTTTATCAGGGACAGTCATGAACACTGAAGCTTTCTTT
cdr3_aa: CASSLSGTVMNTEAFF

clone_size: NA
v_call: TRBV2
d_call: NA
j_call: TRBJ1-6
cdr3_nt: TGTGCCAGCATGAACAGTAATTCACCCCTCCACTTT
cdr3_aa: CASMNSNSPLHF

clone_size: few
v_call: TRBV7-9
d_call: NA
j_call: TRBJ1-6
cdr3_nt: TGTGCCAGCAGCCCACAGTTGGGTACTTCACCCCTCCACTTT
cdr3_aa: CASSPQLGTSPLHF

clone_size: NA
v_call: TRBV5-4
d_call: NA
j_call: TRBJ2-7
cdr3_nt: TGTGCCAGCAGCTTTAGACCGGAAAGCTACGAGCAGTACTTC
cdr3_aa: CASSFRPESYEQYF

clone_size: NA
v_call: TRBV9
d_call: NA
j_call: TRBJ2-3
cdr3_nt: TGTGCCAGCAGCCCCCATTCCCGCGAACCCACAGATACGCAGTATTTT
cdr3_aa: CASSPHSREPTDTQYF

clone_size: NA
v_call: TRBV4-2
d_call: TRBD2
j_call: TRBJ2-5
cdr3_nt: TGTGCCAGCAGCCAAGATCCTAGCGGGGGGGCGGGAGGAGAGACCCAGTACTTC
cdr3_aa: CASSQDPSGGAGGETQYF

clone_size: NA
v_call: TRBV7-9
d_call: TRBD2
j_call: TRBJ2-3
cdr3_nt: TGTGCCAGCAGCATCACTAGCGGGGCACTCCGTTTT
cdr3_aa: CASSITSGALRF

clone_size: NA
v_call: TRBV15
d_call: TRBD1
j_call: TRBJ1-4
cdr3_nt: TGTGCCACCAGCGGGAAACAGGGGACTAATGAAAAACTGTTTTTT
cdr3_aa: CATSGKQGTNEKLFF

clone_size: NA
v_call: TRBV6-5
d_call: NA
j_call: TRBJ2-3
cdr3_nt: TGTGCCAGCAGCAGCCCCCCCAGGACAGATACGCAGTATTTT
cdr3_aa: CASSSPPRTDTQYF

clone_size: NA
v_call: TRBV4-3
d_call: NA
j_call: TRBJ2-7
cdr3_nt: TGCGCCAGCAGCCAAGATTATCGGAGCCTGACCTACGAGCAGTACTTC
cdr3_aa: CASSQDYRSLTYEQYF

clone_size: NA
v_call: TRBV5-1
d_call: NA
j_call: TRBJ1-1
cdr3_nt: TGCGCCAGCAGCGCCGGCATGAACACTGAAGCTTTCTTT
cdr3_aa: CASSAGMNTEAFF

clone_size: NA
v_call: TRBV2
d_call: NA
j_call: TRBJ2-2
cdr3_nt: TGTGCCAGCAGTGAAACCAGGAACACCGGGGAGCTGTTTTTT
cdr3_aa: CASSETRNTGELFF

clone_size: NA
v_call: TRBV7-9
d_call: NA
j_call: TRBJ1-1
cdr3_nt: TGTGCCAGCAGCTTAGGACGGTTCGTCGCTGAAGCTTTCTTT
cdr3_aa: CASSLGRFVAEAFF

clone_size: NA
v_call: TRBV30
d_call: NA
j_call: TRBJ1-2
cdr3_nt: TGTGCCTGGAGTCGTCAGGTCTATGGCTACACCTTC
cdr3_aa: CAWSRQVYGYTF

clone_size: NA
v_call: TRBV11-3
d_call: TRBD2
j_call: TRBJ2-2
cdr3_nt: TGTGCCAGCAGCTTAGACGGCGGGAGGAACACCGGGGAGCTGTTTTTT
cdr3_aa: CASSLDGGRNTGELFF

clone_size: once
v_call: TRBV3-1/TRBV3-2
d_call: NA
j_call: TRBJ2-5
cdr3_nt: TGTGCCAGCAGCCAAGATCAAGAGACCCAGTACTTC
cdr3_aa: CASSQDQETQYF

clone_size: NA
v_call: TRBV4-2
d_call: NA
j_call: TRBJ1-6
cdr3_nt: TGTGCCAGCAGCCAAGTTCGGCAGAATAATTCACCCCTCCACTTT
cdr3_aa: CASSQVRQNNSPLHF

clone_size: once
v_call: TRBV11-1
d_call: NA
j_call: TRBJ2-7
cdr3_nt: TGTGCCAGCAGCAATAACAAAAATCGCGAGCAGTACTTC
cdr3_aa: CASSNNKNREQYF

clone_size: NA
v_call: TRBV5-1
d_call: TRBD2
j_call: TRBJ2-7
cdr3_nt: TGCGCCAGCAGCTTACCTGGGACTAGCGGGAGTGCTTGGTACGAGCAGTACTTC
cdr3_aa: CASSLPGTSGSAWYEQYF

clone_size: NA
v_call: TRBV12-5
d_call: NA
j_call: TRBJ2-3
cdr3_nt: TGTGCTAGTGGTTTTGCGGGACTCGATACGCAGTATTTT
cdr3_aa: CASGFAGLDTQYF

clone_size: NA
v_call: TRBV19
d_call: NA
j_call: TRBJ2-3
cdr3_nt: TGTGCCAGTAGTAGGGGCAGGGCCGGAGATACGCAGTATTTT
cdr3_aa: CASSRGRAGDTQYF

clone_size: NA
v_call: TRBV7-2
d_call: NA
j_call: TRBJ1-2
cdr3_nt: TGTGCCAGCAGCTTCAGTTCCGGACAGCCAAACTATGGCTACACCTTC
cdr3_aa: CASSFSSGQPNYGYTF